The rows below give T cell receptor beta chains drawn from one sample of a study of T cell responses to AZD1222 COVID-19 vaccine. Generated by immunoSEQ multiplex PCR, the TCRdb table keeps only in-frame clones and is missing some. In the table there are 150,000 to 200,000 clones, 85% to 95% of which are singletons. Sequences were derived from peripheral blood, sampled on day 0 of AZD1222 vaccination. The source of these receptors is an adult in good health. CDR3s include the opening cysteine and the closing phenylalanine or tryptophan. D genes are given only for firm matches. A row's size may be missing; if present it is once, few, many or a size class.

V,J,size,D,CDR3,DNA
TRBV5-6,TRBJ2-1,-,-,CASSSGWGEQFF,TGTGCCAGCAGCTCGGGGTGGGGTGAGCAGTTCTTC
TRBV24-1,TRBJ1-5,once,-,CATSDSDRLNQPQHF,TGTGCCACCAGTGATTCTGACAGATTAAATCAGCCCCAGCATTTT
TRBV5-4,TRBJ2-7,-,-,CASTQTETSYEQYF,TGTGCCAGCACCCAGACAGAGACCTCCTACGAGCAGTACTTC
TRBV19,TRBJ1-2,-,TRBD1,CASSITGGAYYGYTF,TGTGCCAGTAGTATTACAGGGGGCGCTTACTATGGCTACACCTTC
TRBV19,TRBJ2-2,-,-,CASSIDRGNTGELFF,TGTGCCAGTAGTATAGATCGGGGGAACACCGGGGAGCTGTTTTTT
TRBV5-1,TRBJ2-2,-,-,CASSLAAASVPGELFF,TGCGCCAGCAGCTTGGCCGCGGCTAGCGTACCCGGGGAGCTGTTTTTT
TRBV9,TRBJ2-1,-,TRBD2,CASSVPSGGVNEQFF,TGTGCCAGCAGCGTACCCAGCGGGGGGGTCAATGAGCAGTTCTTC
TRBV2,TRBJ1-5,-,TRBD1,CASSLQGDLDQPQHF,TGTGCCAGCAGTCTACAGGGGGATCTCGATCAGCCCCAGCATTTT
TRBV20-1,TRBJ2-2,-,TRBD2,CSASAAGVWAGELFF,TGCAGTGCTAGTGCAGCGGGAGTGTGGGCCGGGGAGCTGTTTTTT
TRBV7-3,TRBJ2-4,-,TRBD1,CASSSRPGQTPQWAKNIQYF,TGTGCCAGCAGCTCGAGACCGGGACAGACCCCTCAGTGGGCCAAAAACATTCAGTACTTC
TRBV7-2,TRBJ1-1,-,-,CASSFRGAATEAFF,TGTGCCAGCAGCTTTAGGGGCGCCGCCACTGAAGCTTTCTTT